These T cell receptor beta chains were read from a single sample in a study of cytomegalovirus exposure and HLA in healthy donors. This table comes from immunoSEQ multiplex PCR, and its TCRdb copy is limited to in-frame clones, with some not included. Seen here are 99,000 or so clones, around 80% observed once, and the top ten hold roughly 1.8%. The specimen sequenced was PBMCs. The receptors shown here come from a woman in her thirties or forties in good health and CMV-seronegative. Each CDR3 is given with its conserved first and last residue. The D gene is left open where the match is weak. Some rows have no size entry. The others give once, few or many, or a class for an expanded clone.

V gene: TRBV4-3
D gene: .
clone size: .
J gene: TRBJ1-2
CDR3 DNA: TGCGCCAGCAGCCAAGACATCCGGGACATCGTCTATGGCTACACCTTC
CDR3 protein: CASSQDIRDIVYGYTF

V gene: TRBV4-2
D gene: .
clone size: .
J gene: TRBJ1-1
CDR3 DNA: TGTGCCAGCAGCCAAGAGGGGGGGGCGAGTGAAGCTTTCTTT
CDR3 protein: CASSQEGGASEAFF

V gene: TRBV9
D gene: .
clone size: .
J gene: TRBJ2-3
CDR3 DNA: TGTGCCAGCAGCGAAAGACTAGAGGGGAGCACAGATACGCAGTATTTT
CDR3 protein: CASSERLEGSTDTQYF

V gene: TRBV27
D gene: .
clone size: .
J gene: TRBJ1-6
CDR3 DNA: TGTGCCAGCAGTTTACTGAGAGTTTCACCCCTCCACTTT
CDR3 protein: CASSLLRVSPLHF

V gene: TRBV25-1
D gene: .
clone size: .
J gene: TRBJ1-2
CDR3 DNA: TGTGCCAGCAGTGAGGGGGGAGGCCTCCTCTATGGCTACACCTTC
CDR3 protein: CASSEGGGLLYGYTF

V gene: TRBV15
D gene: TRBD2
clone size: .
J gene: TRBJ2-7
CDR3 DNA: TGTGCCACCAGCAGATCACTAGCGGGAGTGGATGAGCAGTACTTC
CDR3 protein: CATSRSLAGVDEQYF

V gene: TRBV28
D gene: .
clone size: .
J gene: TRBJ1-2
CDR3 DNA: TGTGCCAGCAGTTCGCCTACCGATTATGGCTACACCTTC
CDR3 protein: CASSSPTDYGYTF

V gene: TRBV11-2
D gene: TRBD1
clone size: few
J gene: TRBJ2-5
CDR3 DNA: TGTGCCAGCAGCTTGACAATAAGGGGGCCGGAGACCCAGTACTTC
CDR3 protein: CASSLTIRGPETQYF

V gene: TRBV5-4
D gene: .
clone size: .
J gene: TRBJ2-7
CDR3 DNA: TGTGCCAGCAGCACCATGACAGAATCCTACGAGCAGTACTTC
CDR3 protein: CASSTMTESYEQYF

V gene: TRBV2
D gene: TRBD1
clone size: few
J gene: TRBJ2-7
CDR3 DNA: TGTGCCAGCAGGGGACAGTTGAGCTCCTACGAGCAGTACTTC
CDR3 protein: CASRGQLSSYEQYF

V gene: TRBV4-3
D gene: .
clone size: .
J gene: TRBJ1-1
CDR3 DNA: TGCGCCAGCAGCCAAGATTTACGGGGTGAAGCTTTCTTT
CDR3 protein: CASSQDLRGEAFF

V gene: TRBV19
D gene: .
clone size: .
J gene: TRBJ2-1
CDR3 DNA: TGTGCCAGTAGTATGGTTTGGGGCCGTAATAATGAGCAGTTCTTC
CDR3 protein: CASSMVWGRNNEQFF

V gene: TRBV13
D gene: TRBD1
clone size: .
J gene: TRBJ2-3
CDR3 DNA: TGTGCCAGCAGCACCGCCCCCGGGACAGGGGCCCCAGGTGGCACAGATACGCAGTATTTT
CDR3 protein: CASSTAPGTGAPGGTDTQYF

V gene: TRBV7-2
D gene: TRBD2
clone size: .
J gene: TRBJ2-7
CDR3 DNA: TGTGCCAGCAGCCCCGCGGGGGGGCGGGGTAGCTACGAGCAGTACTTC
CDR3 protein: CASSPAGGRGSYEQYF

V gene: TRBV29-1
D gene: .
clone size: .
J gene: TRBJ2-7
CDR3 DNA: TGCAGCGTTGAACAGGCCGGCGAGCAGTACTTC
CDR3 protein: CSVEQAGEQYF

V gene: TRBV2
D gene: .
clone size: .
J gene: TRBJ1-5
CDR3 DNA: TGTGCCAGCACCGGACAGAATAGCAATCAGCCCCAGCATTTT
CDR3 protein: CASTGQNSNQPQHF

V gene: TRBV29-1
D gene: .
clone size: .
J gene: TRBJ2-1
CDR3 DNA: TGCAGCGCTGGACCAGGTAGGACTACCTCTTACAATGAGCAGTTCTTC
CDR3 protein: CSAGPGRTTSYNEQFF

V gene: TRBV10-3
D gene: TRBD2
clone size: .
J gene: TRBJ2-3
CDR3 DNA: TGTGCCATCTCCATTAGCGGGAGGGAAGATACGCAGTATTTT
CDR3 protein: CAISISGREDTQYF

V gene: TRBV7-2
D gene: .
clone size: .
J gene: TRBJ1-1
CDR3 DNA: TGTGCCAGCAGCCCTCTCCCAGGTAACACTGAAGCTTTCTTT
CDR3 protein: CASSPLPGNTEAFF

V gene: TRBV20-1
D gene: .
clone size: .
J gene: TRBJ1-1
CDR3 DNA: TGCAGTGCTAGAGCAGGTGAAGCTTTCTTT
CDR3 protein: CSARAGEAFF

V gene: TRBV27
D gene: .
clone size: few
J gene: TRBJ2-1
CDR3 DNA: TGTGCCAGCAGTTTGAGTAATTACAATGAGCAGTTCTTC
CDR3 protein: CASSLSNYNEQFF

V gene: TRBV2
D gene: TRBD1
clone size: .
J gene: TRBJ2-1
CDR3 DNA: TGTGCCAGCAGGACAGGGGGCGGGGATGAGCAGTTCTTC
CDR3 protein: CASRTGGGDEQFF

V gene: TRBV28
D gene: .
clone size: .
J gene: TRBJ2-3
CDR3 DNA: TGTGCCAGCAGCCCTTTAGATACGCAGTATTTT
CDR3 protein: CASSPLDTQYF

V gene: TRBV5-5
D gene: .
clone size: .
J gene: TRBJ1-2
CDR3 DNA: TGTGCCAGCAGCTTGGAAGGGGCCGGTCGTTATGGCTACACCTTC
CDR3 protein: CASSLEGAGRYGYTF

V gene: TRBV12-2
D gene: .
clone size: few
J gene: TRBJ2-7
CDR3 DNA: TGTGCAAGTCGCTCCAGTGGTGTGGGGGCTGAGAAGCAGTACTTC
CDR3 protein: CASRSSGVGAEKQYF

V gene: TRBV6-5
D gene: .
clone size: .
J gene: TRBJ1-1
CDR3 DNA: TGTGCCAGCAGCCCCGCGGGAGCCACTGAAGCTTTCTTT
CDR3 protein: CASSPAGATEAFF

V gene: TRBV20-1
D gene: .
clone size: once
J gene: TRBJ2-7
CDR3 DNA: TGCAGTGCTATACAGGACAGCGAGCAGTACTTC
CDR3 protein: CSAIQDSEQYF

V gene: TRBV15
D gene: .
clone size: .
J gene: TRBJ1-2
CDR3 DNA: TGTGCCACCAGCAGAGGGAAAGGGGGTGGGGGTAGGGGCTACACCTTC
CDR3 protein: CATSRGKGGGGRGYTF

V gene: TRBV5-6
D gene: .
clone size: .
J gene: TRBJ2-3
CDR3 DNA: TGTGCCAGCAGCGTGGCGATTCCGGGCACAGATACGCAGTATTTT
CDR3 protein: CASSVAIPGTDTQYF

V gene: TRBV7-9
D gene: .
clone size: .
J gene: TRBJ2-7
CDR3 DNA: TGTGCCAGCAGCCCAACCGGTTCCTACGAGCAGTACTTC
CDR3 protein: CASSPTGSYEQYF

V gene: TRBV5-1
D gene: .
clone size: .
J gene: TRBJ1-1
CDR3 DNA: TGCGCCAGCAGCTCCACCCAGGGAAACACTGAAGCTTTCTTT
CDR3 protein: CASSSTQGNTEAFF

V gene: TRBV2
D gene: .
clone size: .
J gene: TRBJ2-7
CDR3 DNA: TGTGCCAGCGGGAAGGATCTGGACAGCCAGTACTACGAGCAGTACTTC
CDR3 protein: CASGKDLDSQYYEQYF

V gene: TRBV19
D gene: TRBD1
clone size: .
J gene: TRBJ1-1
CDR3 DNA: TGTGCCAGTAGTTTTATGACAGGGGGTTTCACTGAAGCTTTCTTT
CDR3 protein: CASSFMTGGFTEAFF

V gene: TRBV6-1
D gene: TRBD2
clone size: .
J gene: TRBJ2-3
CDR3 DNA: TGTGCCAGCAGTGACACTCGCCTTGGACTAGCGGGAACAGATACGCAGTATTTT
CDR3 protein: CASSDTRLGLAGTDTQYF

V gene: TRBV5-1
D gene: .
clone size: .
J gene: TRBJ1-1
CDR3 DNA: TGCGCCAGCAGCCAGACAGCTAACACTGAAGCTTTCTTT
CDR3 protein: CASSQTANTEAFF

V gene: TRBV19
D gene: .
clone size: .
J gene: TRBJ1-5
CDR3 DNA: TGTGCCAGTAGTAAAGTGGCAGGGCCCAATCAGCCCCAGCATTTT
CDR3 protein: CASSKVAGPNQPQHF

V gene: TRBV19
D gene: .
clone size: few
J gene: TRBJ2-7
CDR3 DNA: TGTGCCAGTAGTATATCGGACGGACTCTACGAGCAGTACTTC
CDR3 protein: CASSISDGLYEQYF

V gene: TRBV9
D gene: TRBD2
clone size: .
J gene: TRBJ2-1
CDR3 DNA: TGTGCCAGCAGCTCGCGGGAGGGTGAGCAGTTCTTC
CDR3 protein: CASSSREGEQFF

V gene: TRBV19
D gene: .
clone size: .
J gene: TRBJ1-3
CDR3 DNA: TGTGCCACCGAGAGGGATCGGTACACCATATATTTT
CDR3 protein: CATERDRYTIYF

V gene: TRBV27
D gene: .
clone size: .
J gene: TRBJ1-1
CDR3 DNA: TGTGCCAGCAGTTTGTATAGGGGAACTGAAGCTTTCTTT
CDR3 protein: CASSLYRGTEAFF

V gene: TRBV6-5
D gene: .
clone size: .
J gene: TRBJ1-5
CDR3 DNA: TGTGCCAGCAGTTACGGGGGGGCACAGCCCCAGCATTTT
CDR3 protein: CASSYGGAQPQHF

V gene: TRBV7-2
D gene: .
clone size: .
J gene: TRBJ1-2
CDR3 DNA: TGTGCCAGCAGCCCACGGCAGACTACTAACTATGGCTACACCTTC
CDR3 protein: CASSPRQTTNYGYTF

V gene: TRBV4-2
D gene: .
clone size: .
J gene: TRBJ2-1
CDR3 DNA: TGTGCCAGCAGCCAAGAGGGAACAGCGGGCCTCTCCTACAATGAGCAGTTCTTC
CDR3 protein: CASSQEGTAGLSYNEQFF

V gene: TRBV27
D gene: TRBD1
clone size: .
J gene: TRBJ1-6
CDR3 DNA: TGTGCCAGCAGTCTCCTTGGGACAGCCAAGAGTAATTCACCCCTCCACTTT
CDR3 protein: CASSLLGTAKSNSPLHF

V gene: TRBV18
D gene: TRBD1
clone size: .
J gene: TRBJ1-2
CDR3 DNA: TGTGCCAGCTCACCACCAACAGGGGGGAACTATGGCTACACCTTC
CDR3 protein: CASSPPTGGNYGYTF

V gene: TRBV7-8
D gene: .
clone size: .
J gene: TRBJ1-1
CDR3 DNA: TGTGCCAGCAGCTTAGACAGGGCTGCTGAAGCTTTCTTT
CDR3 protein: CASSLDRAAEAFF

V gene: TRBV7-2
D gene: TRBD1
clone size: .
J gene: TRBJ1-2
CDR3 DNA: TGTGCCAGCAGCCCAAGACCCAGGACAGGCCTCTATGGCTACACCTTC
CDR3 protein: CASSPRPRTGLYGYTF

V gene: TRBV28
D gene: TRBD1
clone size: .
J gene: TRBJ1-1
CDR3 DNA: TGTGCCAGCAGTTTATACAGGGGACTGAGGACTGAAGCTTTCTTT
CDR3 protein: CASSLYRGLRTEAFF

V gene: TRBV6-6
D gene: .
clone size: .
J gene: TRBJ2-7
CDR3 DNA: TGTGCCTCCGAGACAGCAGTACGTTCCTACGAGCAGTACTTC
CDR3 protein: CASETAVRSYEQYF

V gene: TRBV6-1
D gene: TRBD2
clone size: few
J gene: TRBJ2-7
CDR3 DNA: TGTGCCAGCGGGCTAGCGGGAGACAACGAGCAGTACTTC
CDR3 protein: CASGLAGDNEQYF

V gene: TRBV7-9
D gene: .
clone size: few
J gene: TRBJ1-1
CDR3 DNA: TGTGCCAGCAGCCGAGGAGGGGTCCCGAACACTGAAGCTTTCTTT
CDR3 protein: CASSRGGVPNTEAFF

V gene: TRBV7-2
D gene: TRBD1
clone size: .
J gene: TRBJ1-6
CDR3 DNA: TGTGCCAGCAGCCCTCTGGGACAGGGAGGTTCACCCCTCCACTTT
CDR3 protein: CASSPLGQGGSPLHF